The 18 T cell receptor beta chains below all came from one sample that was sequenced in a study of Tregs in tolerant kidney transplant recipients. Clones were read by immunoSEQ multiplex PCR, and TCRdb kept only the in-frame ones, dropping some. The listing contains about 30,000 clones. The sequences come from CD8+ T cells from blood, collected before the transplant. Receptor source: a human donor who received a combined kidney and bone marrow transplant.

With respect to this clone: The read is 3 residues too short to cover the CDR3 end, so that end is filled in from the germline J gene. This chain uses TRBV10-3 with TRBJ2-6; 13 bases map to TRBD2. The CDR3 runs 19 residues. Looked up from germline, CDR1 is ENHRY and CDR2 is SYGVKD. V was clipped by 3 bases and J by 0 bases; unmatched bases: 5. CDR3: CAISDQGLAGVSGANVLTF. The sequenced part of the CDR3 DNA is TGTGCCATCAGTGACCAAGGACTAGCGGGAGTCTCTGGGGCCAACGTC.

Points on this clone: Read data end 3 residues before the CDR3 end; the end is taken from the germline J gene. The chain joins TRBV7-9 to TRBJ2-1; 10 bases agree with TRBD2. J was trimmed by 9 bases and V by 1 base; bases with no gene match: 3. The CDR3 covers 14 residues. Per germline, CDR1 SEHNR and CDR2 FQNEAQ (reference sequence). CDR3: CASSLVLAGAEQFF. The sequenced CDR3 bases are TGTGCCAGCAGCTTAGTGCTAGCGGGAGCTGAG. Complete variable domain (other parts from reference TRBV7-9 and TRBJ2-1): DTGVSQNPRHKITKRGQNVTFRCDPISEHNRLYWYRQTLGQGPEFLTYFQNEAQLEKSRLLSDRFSAERPKGSFSTLEIQRTEQGDSAMYLCASSLVLAGAEQFFGPGTRLTVL.

Comments on this clone: The CDR3 end lies 3 residues beyond the end of the read and is filled in from the germline J gene. The chain is built from TRBV5-1 and TRBJ2-1; possibly TRBD1 for D (6 bases). This CDR3 comprises 16 residues. CDR1 and CDR2 from the germline V gene are SGHRS and YFSETQ. V lost 4 bases, J lost 5 bases, and 19 bases lay in between. CDR3 DNA, as far as it was read: TGCGCCAGCAGCACTGAAGACAGGACGATTAACAATGAG. It encodes CASSTEDRTINNE. The full CDR3 protein is CASSTEDRTINNEQFF.

In regard to this clone: The CDR3 end is not reached by the read, which stops 3 residues before it; the germline J gene fills it in. The rearrangement joins TRBV19 to TRBJ1-5; 9 nucleotides agree with TRBD1. CDR3 length: 15 residues. Germline V gives CDR1 LNHDA, CDR2 SQIVND (reference sequence). V shed 5 bases, J shed 6 bases, and the junction held 8 bases outside the gene matches. Here the CDR3 reads CASSPGTGMSQPQHF. CDR3 DNA, as far as it was read: TGTGCCAGTAGTCCCGGGACAGGGATGAGTCAGCCC.

Turning to this clone: The CDR3 goes on 3 residues after the read ends, and that part is filled in from the germline J gene. The rearrangement links TRBV7-3 to TRBJ2-7, with D tentatively TRBD2 (5 bases). The CDR3 covers 14 residues. The ends were cut back, 4 bases at V and 2 bases at J, with 12 bases in the middle. Looked up from germline, CDR1 is SGHTA and CDR2 is FQGTGA. CDR3: CASSYDGETYEQYF. The CDR3 DNA, read in part, is TGTGCCAGCAGCTACGACGGGGAAACCTACGAG.

Concerning this clone itself: Read coverage stops 3 residues before the CDR3 terminus; the germline J gene supplies the remainder. The chain uses TRBV5-5 and TRBJ2-4, with TRBD1 matching 8 bases. The germline CDR1 and CDR2 sequences are SGHKS and YYEKEE (reference sequence). V shed 5 bases and J 5 bases; nucleotides not matched to a gene: 3. The CDR3 is made up of 13 amino acids. CDR3 DNA (partial): TGTGCCAGCAGGCAGACAGGGGAAAACATT. This translates into CASRQTGENI. In full, the CDR3 reads CASRQTGENIQYF. The variable domain in full, with the rest retrieved from reference TRBV5-5 and TRBJ2-4, is DAGVTQSPTHLIKTRGQQVTLRCSPISGHKSVSWYQQVLGQGPQFIFQYYEKEERGRGNFPDRFSARQFPNYSSELNVNALLLGDSALYLCASRQTGENIQYFGAGTRLSVL.

Notes on this clone: A read error may produce the germline difference seen at one junction end. The CDR3 end lies 3 residues beyond the end of the read and is filled in from the germline J gene. The chain links TRBV4-2 to TRBJ2-1; 13 nucleotides align to TRBD2. Germline V gene sequence: CDR1 LGHNA, CDR2 YNFKEQ. This CDR3 spans 16 amino acids. The CDR3 protein is CASSQDRLAGGNEQFF. The CDR3 bases that were read are TGCGCCAGCAGCCAAGATCGACTAGCGGGAGGCAATGAG.

The DNA read from the CDR3 is TGTGCCAGCAGCTTAGACTACCAGGGGATTAGCACAGATACG. It yields the protein CASSLDYQGISTDT. The full CDR3 reads CASSLDYQGISTDTQYF. The chain couples TRBV7-8 to TRBJ2-3; TRBD1 is a possible D gene (6 bases). Read coverage stops 3 residues before the CDR3 terminus; the germline J gene supplies the remainder. Germline V gene lookup returns CDR1 SGHVS and CDR2 FQNEAQ. Trimming shortened V by 1 base and J by 0 bases, and 14 bases separated the two germline ends. CDR3 length: 17 residues.

In the case of this clone: Read data end 3 residues before the CDR3 end; the end is taken from the germline J gene. The chain employs TRBV20-1 and TRBJ2-3, with D perhaps TRBD2 (6 bases). CDR3 size: 13 residues. The V gene lost 0 bases and the J gene lost 7 bases, with 11 bases spanning the gap. The germline V gene encodes CDR1 DFQATT and CDR2 SNEGSKA (reference sequence). The CDR3 sequence is CSARDLGGNTQYF. CDR3 DNA (partial): TGCAGTGCTAGAGATCTCGGGGGAAATACG.

Remarks on this clone: The missing CDR3 end, 3 residues past where the read stops, is filled in from the germline J gene. The chain recombines TRBV4-1 with TRBJ1-6, with no clear D. V lost 10 bases and J lost 9, with 19 bases in between. Germline loops: CDR1 MGHRA, CDR2 YSYEKL. The CDR3 loop spans 14 amino acids. CDR3 DNA (partial): TGCGCCACCGCCGAGGGCCCGGCGTCTTCACCC. Translating it yields CATAEGPASSP. In full, the CDR3 reads CATAEGPASSPLHF.

As to this clone: Read sequence stops 3 residues before the CDR3 end, and the germline J gene provides the missing end. V usage is TRBV7-2 and J usage is TRBJ2-5; 7 nucleotides match TRBD1. In germline, CDR1 is SGHTA, CDR2 FQGNSA. Germline trimming cut 3 bases from V and 5 bases from J; bases unmatched to any gene: 6. The CDR3 is made up of 14 amino acids. This CDR3 reads CASSFRQGRETQYF. CDR3 DNA, as far as it was read: TGTGCCAGCAGCTTTAGACAGGGTAGGGAGACC.

In regard to this clone: The read ends 3 residues before the CDR3 terminus; that terminus is restored from the germline J gene. The chain links TRBV29-1 to TRBJ2-1, with D perhaps TRBD2 (7 bases). The CDR3 has 14 residues. Germline V gene sequence: CDR1 SQVTM, CDR2 ANQGSEA. Trimming removed 5 bases at V and 3 bases at J, with 14 bases between. The part of the CDR3 DNA that was read is TGCAGCGTTTACGCGGGGGCGGTCTACAATGAG. Protein: CSVYAGAVYNE. The CDR3 reads in full as CSVYAGAVYNEQFF.

In regard to this clone: The observed sequence ends 3 residues before the CDR3 terminus, with the missing tail filled in from the germline J gene. Other DNA sequences within the sample encode an identical CDR3. The chain recombines TRBV29-1 with TRBJ1-1; D gene unclear. From germline, CDR1 is SQVTM and CDR2 ANQGSEA. V was cut by 2 bases and J by 1 base, with 5 bases left in between. CDR3 size: 12 residues. The CDR3: CSVEQGNTEAFF. CDR3 DNA, as far as it was read: TGCAGCGTTGAACAAGGGAACACTGAA.

A note on this clone: The read ends 3 residues shy of where the CDR3 ends; the end is completed using the germline J gene. The chain joins TRBV7-8 to TRBJ2-4; TRBD1 matches 7 bases. The CDR3 has 16 residues. Germline values: CDR1 SGHVS, CDR2 FQNEAQ. Unmatched junction bases numbered 3, after V lost 1 base and J lost 0 bases. The CDR3: CASSLDRGLAKNIQYF. The CDR3 DNA, read in part, is TGTGCCAGCAGCTTAGACAGGGGCCTAGCCAAAAACATT.

About this clone itself: The read stops 3 residues short of the end of the CDR3; the missing end is completed from the germline J gene. The V gene is TRBV20-1, the J gene TRBJ2-1; 9 nucleotides match TRBD2. Germline V gene lookup returns CDR1 DFQATT and CDR2 SNEGSKA (reference sequence). The V and J ends lost 0 bases and 7 bases, in that order; junction bases with no gene match: 10. The CDR3 loop spans 16 amino acids. Partial CDR3 DNA: TGCAGTGCTAGAGATCGTCCCCCTAGCGGGGTGAATGAG. This encodes CSARDRPPSGVNE. The CDR3 in its entirety is CSARDRPPSGVNEQFF.

Concerning this clone: The read halts 3 residues ahead of the CDR3 end, with the missing end drawn from the germline J gene. This chain joins TRBV19 and TRBJ2-7; 7 bases map to TRBD2. The V and J ends lost 1 base and 4 bases, in that order; junction bases with no gene match: 7. This CDR3 has 15 amino acids. In germline, CDR1 is LNHDA, CDR2 SQIVND (reference sequence). The CDR3 is CASSIGASGEYEQYF. The CDR3 bases that were read are TGTGCCAGTAGTATAGGAGCTAGCGGAGAATACGAG.

In terms of frequency, this clone is medium-sized (0.01 to 0.1%). With the read ending 3 residues before the CDR3 end, the germline J gene is used to fill in that end. This chain uses TRBV20-1 with TRBJ2-7; tentatively, D is TRBD2 (6 bases). V was pared by 2 bases and J by 0 bases, with 17 bases between. The V gene's germline CDR1 is DFQATT and CDR2 SNEGSKA (reference sequence). The CDR3 sequence is 16 residues long. Incomplete CDR3 DNA: TGCAGTGCTAGAAGCCGCAGGGACTTACCCTCCTACGAG. Its translation: CSARSRRDLPSYE. The entire CDR3 is CSARSRRDLPSYEQYF.

Worth noting for this clone: The CDR3 is cut off 3 residues early in the read; its end comes from the germline J gene. The rearrangement links TRBV19 to TRBJ2-5; TRBD1 might be the D (6 bases). V was cut by 5 bases and J by 5 bases, with 9 bases left in between. The CDR3 sequence is 12 residues long. CDR1 LNHDA and CDR2 SQIVND come from the germline V gene (reference sequence). CDR3 region: CASSAGDETQYF. The sequenced part of the CDR3 DNA is TGTGCCAGTAGTGCAGGGGATGAGACC.